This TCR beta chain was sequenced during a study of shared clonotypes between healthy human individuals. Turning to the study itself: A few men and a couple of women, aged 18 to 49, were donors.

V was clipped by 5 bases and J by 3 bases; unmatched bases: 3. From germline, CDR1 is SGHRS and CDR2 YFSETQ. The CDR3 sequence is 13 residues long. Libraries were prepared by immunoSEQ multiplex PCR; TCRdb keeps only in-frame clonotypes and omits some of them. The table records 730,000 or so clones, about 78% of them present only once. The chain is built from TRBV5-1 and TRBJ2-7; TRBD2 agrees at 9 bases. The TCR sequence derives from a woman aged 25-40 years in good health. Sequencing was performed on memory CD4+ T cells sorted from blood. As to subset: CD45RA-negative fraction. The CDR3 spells CASRPSGNYEQYF. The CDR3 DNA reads TGCGCCAGCAGGCCTAGCGGGAACTACGAGCAGTACTTC.